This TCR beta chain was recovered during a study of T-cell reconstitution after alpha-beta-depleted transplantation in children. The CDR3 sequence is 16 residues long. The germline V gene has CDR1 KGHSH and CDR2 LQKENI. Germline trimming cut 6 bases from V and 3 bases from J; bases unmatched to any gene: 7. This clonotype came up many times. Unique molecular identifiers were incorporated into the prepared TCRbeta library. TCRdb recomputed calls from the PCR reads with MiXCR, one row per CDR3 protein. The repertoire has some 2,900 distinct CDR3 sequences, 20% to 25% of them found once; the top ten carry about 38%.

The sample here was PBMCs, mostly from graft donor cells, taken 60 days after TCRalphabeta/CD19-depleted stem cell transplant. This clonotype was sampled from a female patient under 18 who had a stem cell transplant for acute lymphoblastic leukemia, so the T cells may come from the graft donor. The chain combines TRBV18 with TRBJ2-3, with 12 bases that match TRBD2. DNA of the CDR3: TGTGCCAGCTCTCAGAGGCTAGCGGGGGGGACAGATACGCAGTATTTT. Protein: CASSQRLAGGTDTQYF.